This T cell receptor (beta chain) appears in the sequencing data of a study of response to subunit inactivated influenza vaccine. TCRdb re-called the RT-PCR reads with MiXCR, one entry per CDR3 protein. The table has about 570,000 distinct CDR3 sequences, approximately 10% seen once. This CDR3 comprises 13 residues. Trimming removed 0 bases from V and 8 bases from J, with 8 bases in between. Looked up from germline, CDR1 is ENHRY and CDR2 is SYGVKD. In its sample, this clonotype was seen many times. The input for sequencing was PBMCs from blood, taken on the day of vaccination. The origin of this receptor is a man over 45 who received an inactivated influenza vaccine. The chain carries TRBV10-3 and TRBJ2-4; no definite D call. As DNA, the CDR3 is TGTGCCATCAGTGAGTCTGATGTGGACATTCAGTACTTC. It codes for CAISESDVDIQYF.